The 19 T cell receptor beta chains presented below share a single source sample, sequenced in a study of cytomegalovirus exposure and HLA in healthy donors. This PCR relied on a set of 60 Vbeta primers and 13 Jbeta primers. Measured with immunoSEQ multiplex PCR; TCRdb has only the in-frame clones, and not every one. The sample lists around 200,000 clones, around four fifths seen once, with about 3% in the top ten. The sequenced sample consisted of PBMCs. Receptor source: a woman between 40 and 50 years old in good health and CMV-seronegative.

Written as DNA, the CDR3 is TGTGCCAGCAGCTTAAATTCAAAGACTAGCGGCAATGAGCAGTTCTTC. Residues: CASSLNSKTSGNEQFF. The J gene is TRBJ2-1, the V gene TRBV7-3; 9 nucleotides match TRBD2. The junction had 7 bases not matched to a gene; V was cut back by 1 base and J by 6 bases. The length of the CDR3 is 16 residues. Germline V CDR1 and CDR2: SGHTA, FQGTGA. Together with reference TRBV7-3 and TRBJ2-1, the CDR3 gives the full variable domain: GAGVSQTPSNKVTEKGKYVELRCDPISGHTALYWYRQSLGQGPEFLIYFQGTGAADDSGLPNDRFFAVRPEGSVSTLKIQRTERGDSAVYLCASSLNSKTSGNEQFFGPGTRLTVL.

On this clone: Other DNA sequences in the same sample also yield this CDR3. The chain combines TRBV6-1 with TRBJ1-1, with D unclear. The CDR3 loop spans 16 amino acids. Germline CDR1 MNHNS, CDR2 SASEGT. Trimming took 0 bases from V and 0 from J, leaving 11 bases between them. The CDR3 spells CASSEAIGGLNTEAFF. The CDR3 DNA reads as TGTGCCAGCAGTGAAGCTATAGGAGGCCTGAACACTGAAGCTTTCTTT.

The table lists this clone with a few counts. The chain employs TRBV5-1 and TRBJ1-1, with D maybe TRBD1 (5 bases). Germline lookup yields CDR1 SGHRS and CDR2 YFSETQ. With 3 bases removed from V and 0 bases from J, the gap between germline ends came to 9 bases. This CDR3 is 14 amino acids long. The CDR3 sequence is CASSSDRLNTEAFF. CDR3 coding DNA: TGCGCCAGCAGCTCTGACAGATTGAACACTGAAGCTTTCTTT.

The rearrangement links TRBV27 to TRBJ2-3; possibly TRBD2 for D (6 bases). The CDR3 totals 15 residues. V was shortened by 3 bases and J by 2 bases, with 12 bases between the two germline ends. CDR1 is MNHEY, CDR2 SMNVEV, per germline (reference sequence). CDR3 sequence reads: CASSLGREVTDTQYF. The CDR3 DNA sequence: TGTGCCAGCAGTTTGGGGCGGGAAGTCACAGATACGCAGTATTTT.

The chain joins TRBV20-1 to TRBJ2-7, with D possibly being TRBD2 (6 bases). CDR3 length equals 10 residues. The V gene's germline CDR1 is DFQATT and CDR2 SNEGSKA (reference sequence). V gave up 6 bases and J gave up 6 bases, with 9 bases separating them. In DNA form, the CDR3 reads TGCAGTGCAGGGCGGGGCGAGCAGTACTTC. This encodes CSAGRGEQYF.

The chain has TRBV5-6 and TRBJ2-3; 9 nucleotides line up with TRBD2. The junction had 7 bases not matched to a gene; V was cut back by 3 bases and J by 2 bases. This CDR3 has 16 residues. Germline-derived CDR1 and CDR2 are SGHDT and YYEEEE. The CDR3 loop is CASSSATSGNTDTQYF. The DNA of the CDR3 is TGTGCCAGCAGCTCCGCGACTAGCGGTAACACAGATACGCAGTATTTT.

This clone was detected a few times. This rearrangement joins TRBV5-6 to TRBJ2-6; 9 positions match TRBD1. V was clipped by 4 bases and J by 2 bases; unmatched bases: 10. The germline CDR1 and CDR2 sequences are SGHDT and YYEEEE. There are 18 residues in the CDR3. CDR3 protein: CASSDAGTGYTGANVLTF. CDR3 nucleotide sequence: TGTGCCAGCAGCGACGCCGGGACAGGGTATACTGGGGCCAACGTCCTGACTTTC.

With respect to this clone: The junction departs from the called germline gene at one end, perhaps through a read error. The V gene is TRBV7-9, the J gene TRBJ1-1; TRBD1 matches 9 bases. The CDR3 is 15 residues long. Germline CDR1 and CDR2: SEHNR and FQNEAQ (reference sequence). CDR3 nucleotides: TGTTCCAGCAGCTTAGGGACAGGGATGAACACTGAAGCTTTCTTT. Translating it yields CSSSLGTGMNTEAFF.

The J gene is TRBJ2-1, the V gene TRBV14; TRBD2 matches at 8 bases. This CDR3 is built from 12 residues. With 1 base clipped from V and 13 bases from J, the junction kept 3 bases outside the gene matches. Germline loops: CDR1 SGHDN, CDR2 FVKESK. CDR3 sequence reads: CASSQVAGGQFF. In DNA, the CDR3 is TGTGCCAGCAGCCAAGTTGCGGGAGGCCAGTTCTTC.

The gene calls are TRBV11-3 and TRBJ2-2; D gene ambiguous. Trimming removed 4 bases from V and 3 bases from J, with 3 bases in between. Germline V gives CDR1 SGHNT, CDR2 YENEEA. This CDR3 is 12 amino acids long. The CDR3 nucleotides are TGTGCCAGCAGCTACTACACCGGGGAGCTGTTTTTT. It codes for CASSYYTGELFF. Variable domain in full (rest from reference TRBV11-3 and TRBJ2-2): EAGVVQSPRYKIIEKKQPVAFWCNPISGHNTLYWYLQNLGQGPELLIRYENEEAVDDSQLPKDRFSAERLKGVDSTLKIQPAELGDSAVYLCASSYYTGELFFGEGSRLTVL.

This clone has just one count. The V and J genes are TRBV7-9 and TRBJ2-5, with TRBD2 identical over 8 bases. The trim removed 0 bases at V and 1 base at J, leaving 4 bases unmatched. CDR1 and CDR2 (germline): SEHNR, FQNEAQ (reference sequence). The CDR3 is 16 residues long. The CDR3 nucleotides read TGTGCCAGCAGCTTAGCGACGGGAGGGGCCCAAGAGACCCAGTACTTC. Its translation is CASSLATGGAQETQYF. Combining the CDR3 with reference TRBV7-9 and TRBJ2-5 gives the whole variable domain DTGVSQNPRHKITKRGQNVTFRCDPISEHNRLYWYRQTLGQGPEFLTYFQNEAQLEKSRLLSDRFSAERPKGSFSTLEIQRTEQGDSAMYLCASSLATGGAQETQYFGPGTRLLVL.

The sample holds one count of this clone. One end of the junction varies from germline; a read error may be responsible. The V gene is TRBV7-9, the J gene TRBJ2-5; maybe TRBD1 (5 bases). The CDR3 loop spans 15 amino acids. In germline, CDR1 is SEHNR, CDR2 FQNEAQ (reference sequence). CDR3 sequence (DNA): TGTGCCAGCAGTCACGGACACCCGTACCAAGGGACCCAGTACTTC. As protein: CASSHGHPYQGTQYF.

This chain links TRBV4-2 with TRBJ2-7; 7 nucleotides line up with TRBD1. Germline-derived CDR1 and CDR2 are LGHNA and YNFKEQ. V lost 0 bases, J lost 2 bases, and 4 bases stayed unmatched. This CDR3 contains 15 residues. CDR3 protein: CASSQERQGPYEQYF. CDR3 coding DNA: TGTGCCAGCAGCCAAGAAAGACAGGGCCCCTACGAGCAGTACTTC.

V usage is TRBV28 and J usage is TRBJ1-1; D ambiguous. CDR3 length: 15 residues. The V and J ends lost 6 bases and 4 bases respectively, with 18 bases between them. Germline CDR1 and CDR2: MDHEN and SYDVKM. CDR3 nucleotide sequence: TGTGCCAGCAGCTTGTCGGCCATTCGGGGCACTGAAGCTTTCTTT. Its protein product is CASSLSAIRGTEAFF.

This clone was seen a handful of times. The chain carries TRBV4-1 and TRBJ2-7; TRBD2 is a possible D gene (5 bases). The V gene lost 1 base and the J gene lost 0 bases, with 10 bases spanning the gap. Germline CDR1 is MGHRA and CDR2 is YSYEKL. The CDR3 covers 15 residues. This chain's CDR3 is CASSQVEGSSYEQYF. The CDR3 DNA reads TGCGCCAGCAGCCAAGTCGAGGGAAGCTCCTACGAGCAGTACTTC.

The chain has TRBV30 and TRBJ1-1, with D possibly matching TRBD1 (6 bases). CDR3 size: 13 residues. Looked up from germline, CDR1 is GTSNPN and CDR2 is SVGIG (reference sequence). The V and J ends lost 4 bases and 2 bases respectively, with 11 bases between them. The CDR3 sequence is CAWKVDSNTEAFF. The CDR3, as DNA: TGTGCCTGGAAAGTGGACAGTAACACTGAAGCTTTCTTT.

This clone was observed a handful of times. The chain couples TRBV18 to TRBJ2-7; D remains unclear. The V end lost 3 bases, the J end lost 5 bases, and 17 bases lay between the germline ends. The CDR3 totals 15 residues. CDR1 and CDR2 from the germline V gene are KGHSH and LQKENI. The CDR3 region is CASSPLVNPTNEQYF. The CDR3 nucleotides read TGTGCCAGCTCACCCCTAGTAAACCCCACTAACGAGCAGTACTTC.

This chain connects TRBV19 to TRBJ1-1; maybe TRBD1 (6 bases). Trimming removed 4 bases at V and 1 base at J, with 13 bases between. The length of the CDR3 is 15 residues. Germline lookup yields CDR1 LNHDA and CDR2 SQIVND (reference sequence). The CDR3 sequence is CASSSLQGSNTEAFF. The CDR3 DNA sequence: TGTGCCAGTAGTAGCTTACAGGGATCGAACACTGAAGCTTTCTTT.

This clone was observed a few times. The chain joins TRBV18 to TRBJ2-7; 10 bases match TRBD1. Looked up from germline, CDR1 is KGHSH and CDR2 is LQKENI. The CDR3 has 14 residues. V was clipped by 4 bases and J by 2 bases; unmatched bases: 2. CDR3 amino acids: CASSQGQGTYEQYF. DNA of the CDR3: TGTGCCAGCTCACAGGGACAGGGGACCTACGAGCAGTACTTC.